This TCR beta chain was found in a study of multiple sclerosis patients with progressive multifocal leukoencephalopathy. General study results and limits: Before and during natalizumab, the clones expanded at PML already existed. Lower normalized Shannon entropy suggested reduced TRB diversity in most PML patients.

Described time point: before natalizumab initiation. Prior interferon beta treatment was universal, and the PML patients were all female. CDR3 length: 16 amino acids. V was pared by 6 bases and J by 4 bases, with 7 bases of the junction left unmatched. Germline V gene sequence: CDR1 LNHDA, CDR2 SQIVND (reference sequence). Sequencing was at survey level. The repertoire was sequenced with immunoSEQ multiplex PCR; TCRdb's copy has only in-frame clones and lacks some. The repertoire consists of roughly 30,000 clones, with over 75% occurring once and the leading ten covering approximately 1.5%. This clone was found a few times. Its antigen remains unknown.

The sequenced sample consisted of PBMCs. The sequence was collected from a human donor with multiple sclerosis. The chain has TRBV19 and TRBJ2-2; 11 bases align to TRBD1. DNA for the CDR3: TGTGCCAGTAGCCCACGAGGGACAGGGGGCACCGGGGAGCTGTTTTTT. Its translation: CASSPRGTGGTGELFF.